These 6 T cell receptor beta chains came from one sample sequenced in a study of T cell clonality in common variable immunodeficiency (dated by TCRdb to 2013 to 2016). To prepare the library, the immunoSEQ multiplex PCR assay was applied. Held by TCRdb, this immuneACCESS table contains in-frame sequences only and omits some clones. Under half of the omission traces to an unresolved V gene where checked; the cause of the rest is unknown. Here the sample lists 25,000 to 35,000 clones, none seen once only. Approximately 4.7% of the sample goes to the ten largest clones. Sequencing was performed on peripheral blood mononuclear cells. The source of these receptors is a person aged 18 to 70 in good health.

This clone has more than one count but fewer than ten. The CDR3 end is not reached by the read, which stops 3 residues before it; the germline J gene fills it in. This chain uses TRBV11-2 with TRBJ2-1; perhaps TRBD1 as D (5 bases). The CDR3 is made up of 13 amino acids. CDR1 is SGHAT and CDR2 is FQNNGV in the germline V gene. The germline V and J ends were trimmed by 5 bases and 7 bases, with 12 bases remaining between them. The CDR3 DNA, read in part, is TGTGCCAGCAGCAAAGACAGCGTTAATGAG. This translates into CASSKDSVNE. The CDR3, in full, reads CASSKDSVNEQFF.

This clone was observed at least ten times. From the germline J gene comes the end of the CDR3, since the read stops 3 residues before it. The gene calls are TRBV5-1 and TRBJ2-3; TRBD1 agrees at 8 bases. Germline V gene lookup returns CDR1 SGHRS and CDR2 YFSETQ. This CDR3 has 13 amino acids. The DNA read from the CDR3 is TGCGCCAGCAGCACAGGACAGGGTGGAACG. It encodes CASSTGQGGT. The CDR3, in full, reads CASSTGQGGTQYF.

As to this clone: The read stops 3 residues short of the end of the CDR3; the missing end is completed from the germline J gene. The rearrangement links TRBV2 to TRBJ1-3; weak D call: TRBD1 (5 bases). Trimming left V 7 bases short and J 9 bases short, with 16 bases between. Germline loops: CDR1 SNHLY, CDR2 FYNNEI. The CDR3 sequence is 13 residues long. The CDR3 bases that were read are TGTGCCAGCATATGGACACCGCGGGGCACC. This codes for CASIWTPRGT. The full CDR3 protein reads CASIWTPRGTIYF.

Note on this clone: The read gets to within 3 residues of the CDR3 end, and the germline J gene fills in the rest. V and J are TRBV18 and TRBJ2-7; perhaps TRBD1 as D (5 bases). The length of the CDR3 is 15 residues. Germline V gene data show CDR1 as KGHSH and CDR2 as LQKENI. Trimming cost V 3 bases and J 0 bases, with 12 bases left between them. This chain's CDR3 is CASSPSYRSSYEQYF. The sequenced CDR3 bases are TGTGCCAGCTCACCCAGTTACAGGAGCTCCTACGAG.

There are a few counts of this clone. The CDR3 goes on 3 residues after the read ends, and that part is filled in from the germline J gene. V is TRBV7-3 and J is TRBJ1-1, with D unresolved. Trimming took off 6 bases at V and 6 bases at J, with 14 bases between the two ends. This CDR3 is 13 amino acids long. In germline, CDR1 is SGHTA, CDR2 FQGTGA. The CDR3 sequence: CASSLTRGAEAFF. The part of the CDR3 DNA that was read is TGTGCCAGCAGTCTTACACGGGGAGCTGAA.

Remarks on this clone: The CDR3 goes on 3 residues after the read ends, and that part is filled in from the germline J gene. The identical CDR3 is also encoded by other nucleotide sequences in the sample. This chain connects TRBV18 to TRBJ1-3; possible D gene TRBD1, 6 bases. The CDR3 has 15 residues. Germline V lookup: CDR1 KGHSH, CDR2 LQKENI. V gave up 3 bases and J gave up 0 bases, with 9 bases separating them. Incomplete CDR3 DNA: TGTGCCAGCTCACCTCGGACAGACTCTGGAAACACC. Translating gives CASSPRTDSGNT. The complete CDR3 sequence is CASSPRTDSGNTIYF.